Listed here are 5 T cell receptor beta chains from one sample, sequenced in a study of OX40 agonist ivuxolimab in advanced cancers. Using immunoSEQ multiplex PCR, the repertoire was profiled, and TCRdb retains in-frame clones only, with some absent. Of approximately 70,000 clones in the sample, approximately 86% were seen once. The sample consisted of CD4+ or CD8+ T cells sorted from blood, taken in a trial of the OX40 agonist ivuxolimab. The source is an adult with an advanced solid tumor such as melanoma, head and neck, liver or kidney cancer.

This clone has just one count. CDR3 coding DNA: TGTGCCAGCAGCCCCCAACTCAACACAGATACGCAGTATTTT. Translated: CASSPQLNTDTQYF. The chain joins TRBV7-8 to TRBJ2-3; the D is unclear. Trimming took 5 bases from V and 2 from J, leaving 11 bases between them. This CDR3 region has 14 residues. The germline gives CDR1 SGHVS, CDR2 FQNEAQ. Full variable domain (outside the CDR3, taken from reference TRBV7-8 and TRBJ2-3): GAGVSQSPRYKVAKRGQDVALRCDPISGHVSLFWYQQALGQGPEFLTYFQNEAQLDKSGLPSDRFFAERPEGSVSTLKIQRTQQEDSAVYLCASSPQLNTDTQYFGPGTRLTVL.

This chain uses TRBV19 with TRBJ2-2, with a tentative D call TRBD1 (6 bases). There are 17 residues in the CDR3. Trimming removed 0 bases at V and 4 bases at J, with 15 bases between. CDR1 is LNHDA, CDR2 SQIVND, per germline (reference sequence). CDR3 amino acids: CASSIENRVLVTGELFF. As DNA, the CDR3 is TGTGCCAGTAGTATAGAAAACAGGGTCCTGGTCACCGGGGAGCTGTTTTTT.

The rearrangement links TRBV27 to TRBJ1-5; 8 positions agree with TRBD1. CDR3 length equals 16 residues. Germline V CDR1 and CDR2: MNHEY, SMNVEV (reference sequence). V lost 5 bases to trimming and J lost 6 bases; unmatched junction nucleotides: 12. The CDR3 sequence: CASSPRSGQGGQPQHF. CDR3 in DNA: TGTGCCAGCAGTCCCCGTTCTGGACAGGGCGGTCAGCCCCAGCATTTT.

The chain links TRBV5-1 to TRBJ2-3, with 7 positions matching TRBD2. V lost 7 bases and J lost 4; bases outside the gene matches: 9. Per the germline V gene, CDR1 is SGHRS and CDR2 is YFSETQ. The CDR3 has 14 amino acids. The CDR3 spells CASFQAGVADTQYF. CDR3 bases: TGCGCCAGCTTCCAGGCGGGAGTAGCAGATACGCAGTATTTT.

The gene calls are TRBV5-8 and TRBJ2-1; TRBD2 matches 14 bases. The CDR3 has 16 residues. V shed 0 bases and J 12 bases; nucleotides not matched to a gene: 8. CDR1 and CDR2 from the germline V gene are SGHTS and YDEGEE. Here the CDR3 reads CASSLGLGTSGGRQFF. In DNA, the CDR3 is TGTGCCAGCAGCTTGGGACTCGGGACTAGCGGGGGTCGGCAGTTCTTC.